This TCR beta chain was obtained from a study of T cells in localized non-small cell lung cancer. Comment on this clone: No antigen is known for it.

Study conclusions and caveats: In the blood, greater T cell density corresponded to longer overall survival. Uninvolved adjacent lung showed higher T cell clonality than tumor. The tumor had only one region sequenced, so heterogeneity remains possible. Among the top 100 tumor clones, a median around 62 appeared in adjacent lung.

Germline CDR1 SGDLS, CDR2 YYNGEE. The CDR3 sequence is 13 residues long. V lost 0 bases, J lost 6 bases, and 2 bases stayed unmatched. TCRdb's copy holds only in-frame clones and misses some; the assay was immunoSEQ multiplex PCR. The data show over 15,000 clones, around 90% seen once. The receptor was isolated from a woman between 35 and 70 years old with stage I lung adenocarcinoma. This chain links TRBV9 with TRBJ2-7; 8 bases agree with TRBD2. Source: peripheral blood, taken before any cancer treatment. The chain's CDR3 is CASSVAGGVEQYF. The CDR3 nucleotides read TGTGCCAGCAGCGTAGCGGGAGGGGTCGAGCAGTACTTC. The whole variable domain, remainder taken from reference TRBV9 and TRBJ2-7, is DSGVTQTPKHLITATGQRVTLRCSPRSGDLSVYWYQQSLDQGLQFLIQYYNGEERAKGNILERFSAQQFPDLHSELNLSSLELGDSALYFCASSVAGGVEQYFGPGTRLTVT.